This T cell receptor (beta chain) was observed in a study of blood T cell repertoires in COVID-19. Study-wide context: Samples taken during acute and convalescent COVID-19 were collected in the United States, Italy and Spain. From T cells, B-cell-depleted T cells, or PBMCs came the material, which was cDNA or gDNA.

Germline CDR1 SGHAT, CDR2 FQNNGV. The CDR3 covers 15 residues. V lost 5 bases, J lost 1 base, and 3 bases stayed unmatched. This clone was picked up one time. Per the authors' pipeline: Amplified reference gene primers provided the basis for estimating nucleated cell counts. Some clones are missing from TCRdb's copy, which holds only in-frame ones; the method was immunoSEQ multiplex PCR. Clone size and V and J calls were adopted from that table, with D and trimming inferred from the DNA. The table has around 60,000 clones, approximately 80% seen once. The chain employs TRBV11-2 and TRBJ1-1, with TRBD1 identical over 11 bases. This receptor was taken from a man aged 60 to 69 with acute or convalescent COVID-19. Sample: peripheral blood. Written as DNA, the CDR3 is TGTGCCAGCAGCCAGGACAGGGGGCGGAACACTGAAGCTTTCTTT. As protein: CASSQDRGRNTEAFF.